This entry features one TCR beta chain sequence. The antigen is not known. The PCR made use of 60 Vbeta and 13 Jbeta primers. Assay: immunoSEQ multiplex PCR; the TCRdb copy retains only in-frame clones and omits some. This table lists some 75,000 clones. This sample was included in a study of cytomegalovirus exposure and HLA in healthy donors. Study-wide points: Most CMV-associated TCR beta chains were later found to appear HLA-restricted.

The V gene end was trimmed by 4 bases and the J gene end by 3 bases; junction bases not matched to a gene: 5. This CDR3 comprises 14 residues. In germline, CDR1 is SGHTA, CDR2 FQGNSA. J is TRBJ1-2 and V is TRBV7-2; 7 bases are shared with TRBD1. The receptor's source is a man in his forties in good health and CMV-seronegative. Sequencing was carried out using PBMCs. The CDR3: CASSSAGTDYGYTF. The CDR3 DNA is TGTGCCAGCAGCTCCGCCGGGACAGACTATGGCTACACCTTC.